Below, 2 T cell receptor beta chains from the same sample are listed, as sequenced in a study of shared clonotypes between healthy human individuals. This table comes from immunoSEQ multiplex PCR, and its TCRdb copy is limited to in-frame clones, with some not included. Of more than 400,000 clones detected, roughly 95% appear once; the ten largest clones hold about 0.067%. The sample comprised naive CD4+ T cells sorted from blood. Subset given: CD45RA+ positively selected. These receptor sequences come from a young woman in good health.

The rearrangement uses TRBV28 and TRBJ2-7, with 7 positions matching TRBD2. CDR3 size: 15 residues. Germline CDR1 and CDR2: MDHEN and SYDVKM. The V segment lost 8 bases and the J segment 6 bases; nucleotides outside the gene matches: 16. CDR3 DNA sequence: TGTGCCAGCCGTGCGTCTGGACTAGTGGTATCCGAGCAGTACTTC. This codes for CASRASGLVVSEQYF.

This chain links TRBV21-1 with TRBJ2-7; the table's D gene call, TRBD2, was not cross checked with the DNA. TRBV21-1 is shown as a pseudogene. The CDR3 is 16 residues long. CDR3 coding DNA: TGTGCCAGCAGCAAGTGGATCGGGACTAACCCCTACGAGCAGTACTTC. This sequence encodes CASSKWIGTNPYEQYF.